This section outlines one T cell receptor beta chain sequence together with its context. The antigen remains unidentified. Per the germline V gene, CDR1 is SGDLS and CDR2 is YYNGEE. This CDR3 has 15 amino acids. The V and J ends lost 0 bases and 7 bases, in that order; junction bases with no gene match: 5. This entry is derived from a study of OX40 agonist ivuxolimab in advanced cancers. Study details: Patients were dosed intravenously with ivuxolimab at 0.01 to 10 mg/kg every 2 weeks.

Method: immunoSEQ multiplex PCR; TCRdb's copy keeps in-frame clones and lacks some. The sample has 60,000 to 70,000 clones, approximately 90% seen once. Patients had blood sampled at baseline and again on cycle 4 day 1 and cycle 7 day 1. General study findings and limits: Among the lowest peripheral clonal expansion occurred in 0.1-3.0 mg/kg partial responders. Relative to CD4+, CD8+ T cells held more expanded clones on average.

The sequence derives from an adult with an advanced solid tumor such as melanoma, head and neck, liver or kidney cancer. The sequenced sample was CD4+ or CD8+ T cells sorted from blood, obtained in a trial of the OX40 agonist ivuxolimab. The chain combines TRBV9 with TRBJ2-2; TRBD2 matches at 8 bases. In DNA, the CDR3 is TGTGCCAGCAGCGTAGGCCGGGAGGGAATCGGGGAGCTGTTTTTT. Translation gives CASSVGREGIGELFF. Using reference TRBV9 and TRBJ2-2 for the parts outside the CDR3, the full variable domain is DSGVTQTPKHLITATGQRVTLRCSPRSGDLSVYWYQQSLDQGLQFLIQYYNGEERAKGNILERFSAQQFPDLHSELNLSSLELGDSALYFCASSVGREGIGELFFGEGSRLTVL.